The present entry profiles one T cell receptor (beta chain) with its context. The target antigen is unknown. The sample comes from a study of cytomegalovirus exposure and HLA in healthy donors. Findings and caveats of the study: Earlier findings revealed that most TCR beta V segments proved productive either about 87% or about 30% of the time. Because they were indistinguishable, some V segments, including TRBV6-2 and TRBV6-3, were excluded. Cytomegalovirus-associated TCR beta chains were listed, numbering 150 to 200.

The CDR3 loop spans 13 amino acids. The germline gives CDR1 MNHEY, CDR2 SVGAGI. Those who donated were healthy bone marrow donors. It was with 60 Vbeta and 13 Jbeta primers that the PCR ran. The repertoire was sequenced with immunoSEQ multiplex PCR; TCRdb's copy has only in-frame clones and lacks some. The data hold about 200,000 clones, with 78% observed a single time. This clonotype was sampled from a male donor in good health and CMV-seronegative. The chain combines TRBV6-5 with TRBJ2-5; D is unclear. The better agreement between TRBJ2-7 and the DNA end casts doubt on the J call. What was sequenced was PBMCs. CDR3 bases: TGTGCCAGCAGTCACCCTCAGCGATTCGAGCAGTACTTC. It codes for CASSHPQRFEQYF.